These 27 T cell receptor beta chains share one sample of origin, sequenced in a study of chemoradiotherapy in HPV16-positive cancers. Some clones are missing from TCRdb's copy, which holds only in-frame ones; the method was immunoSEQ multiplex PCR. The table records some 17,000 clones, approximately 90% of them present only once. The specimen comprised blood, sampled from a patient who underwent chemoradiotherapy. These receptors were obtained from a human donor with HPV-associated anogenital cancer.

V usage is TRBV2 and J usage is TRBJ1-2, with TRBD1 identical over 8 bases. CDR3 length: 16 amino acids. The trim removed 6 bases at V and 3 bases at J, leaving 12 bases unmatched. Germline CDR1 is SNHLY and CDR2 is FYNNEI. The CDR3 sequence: CASSYTSGGAHYGYTF. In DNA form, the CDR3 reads TGTGCCAGCAGCTATACGTCAGGGGGCGCTCACTATGGCTACACCTTC.

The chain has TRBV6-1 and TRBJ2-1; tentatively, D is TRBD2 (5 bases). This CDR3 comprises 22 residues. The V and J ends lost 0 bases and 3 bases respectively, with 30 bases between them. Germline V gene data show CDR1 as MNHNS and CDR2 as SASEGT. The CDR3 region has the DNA TGTGCCAGCAGTGAAGCGGGAACGGGGTTTAATCCCATACAAGACGACTACAATGAGCAGTTCTTC. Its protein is CASSEAGTGFNPIQDDYNEQFF.

CDR3 DNA: TGTGCCAGCTCACCACCGAGCAGGGGTGAGACCCAGTACTTC. This codes for CASSPPSRGETQYF. The rearrangement links TRBV18 to TRBJ2-5; possibly TRBD1 for D (6 bases). Germline V gene lookup returns CDR1 KGHSH and CDR2 LQKENI. The ends were cut back, 0 bases at V and 5 bases at J, with 10 bases in the middle. The length of the CDR3 is 14 residues.

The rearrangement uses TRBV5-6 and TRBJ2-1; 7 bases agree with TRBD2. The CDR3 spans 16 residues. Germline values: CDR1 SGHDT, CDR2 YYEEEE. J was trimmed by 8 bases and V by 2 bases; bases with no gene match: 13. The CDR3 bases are TGTGCCAGCAGCTTTGACGTTCGGGGAGGGATGGATGAGCAGTTCTTC. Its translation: CASSFDVRGGMDEQFF. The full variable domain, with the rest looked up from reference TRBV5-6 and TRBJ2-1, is DAGVTQSPTHLIKTRGQQVTLRCSPKSGHDTVSWYQQALGQGPQFIFQYYEEEERQRGNFPDRFSGHQFPNYSSELNVNALLLGDSALYLCASSFDVRGGMDEQFFGPGTRLTVL.

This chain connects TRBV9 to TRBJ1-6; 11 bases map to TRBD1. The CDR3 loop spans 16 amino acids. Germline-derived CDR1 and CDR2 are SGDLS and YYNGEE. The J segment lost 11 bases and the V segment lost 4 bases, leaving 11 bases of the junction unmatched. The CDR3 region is CASSPYAGTGGPPLHF. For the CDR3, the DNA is TGTGCCAGCAGCCCCTACGCCGGGACAGGGGGTCCACCCCTCCACTTT.

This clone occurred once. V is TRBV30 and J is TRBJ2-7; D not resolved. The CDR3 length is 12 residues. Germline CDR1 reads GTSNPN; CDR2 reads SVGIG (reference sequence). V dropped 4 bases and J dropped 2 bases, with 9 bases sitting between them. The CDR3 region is CAWKGGAYEQYF. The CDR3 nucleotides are TGTGCCTGGAAGGGCGGCGCCTACGAGCAGTACTTC.

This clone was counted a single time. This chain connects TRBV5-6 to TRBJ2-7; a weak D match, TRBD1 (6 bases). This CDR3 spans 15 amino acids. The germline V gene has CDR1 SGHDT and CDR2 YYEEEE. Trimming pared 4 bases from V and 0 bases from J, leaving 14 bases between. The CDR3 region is CASSGTGTNSYEQYF. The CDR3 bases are TGTGCCAGCAGCGGTACAGGGACCAACTCCTACGAGCAGTACTTC.

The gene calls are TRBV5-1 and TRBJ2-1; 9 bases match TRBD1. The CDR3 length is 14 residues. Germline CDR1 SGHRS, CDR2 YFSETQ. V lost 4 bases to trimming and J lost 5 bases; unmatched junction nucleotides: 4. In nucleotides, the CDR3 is TGCGCCAGCAGCGCGGGACAGGGTCACAATGAGCAGTTCTTC. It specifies CASSAGQGHNEQFF. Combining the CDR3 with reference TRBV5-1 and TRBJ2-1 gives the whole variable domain KAGVTQTPRYLIKTRGQQVTLSCSPISGHRSVSWYQQTPGQGLQFLFEYFSETQRNKGNFPGRFSGRQFSNSRSEMNVSTLELGDSALYLCASSAGQGHNEQFFGPGTRLTVL.

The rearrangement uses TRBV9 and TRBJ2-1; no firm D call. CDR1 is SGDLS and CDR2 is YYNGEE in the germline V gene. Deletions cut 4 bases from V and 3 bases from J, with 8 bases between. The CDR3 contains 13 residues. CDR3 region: CASSSIGYNEQFF. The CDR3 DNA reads TGTGCCAGCAGCTCGATAGGCTACAATGAGCAGTTCTTC. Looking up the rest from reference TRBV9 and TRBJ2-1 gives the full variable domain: DSGVTQTPKHLITATGQRVTLRCSPRSGDLSVYWYQQSLDQGLQFLIQYYNGEERAKGNILERFSAQQFPDLHSELNLSSLELGDSALYFCASSSIGYNEQFFGPGTRLTVL.

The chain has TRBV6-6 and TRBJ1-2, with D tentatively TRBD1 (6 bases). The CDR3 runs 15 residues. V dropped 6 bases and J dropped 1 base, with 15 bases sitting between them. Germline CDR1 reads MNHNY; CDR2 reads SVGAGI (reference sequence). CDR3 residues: CASSRPDRNNYGYTF. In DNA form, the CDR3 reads TGTGCCAGCAGCAGACCGGACAGAAATAACTATGGCTACACCTTC.

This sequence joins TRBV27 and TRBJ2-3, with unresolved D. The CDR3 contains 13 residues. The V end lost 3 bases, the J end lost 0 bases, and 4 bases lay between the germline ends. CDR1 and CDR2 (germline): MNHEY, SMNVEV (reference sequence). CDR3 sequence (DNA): TGTGCCAGCAGTTTGTTTAGCACAGATACGCAGTATTTT. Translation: CASSLFSTDTQYF.

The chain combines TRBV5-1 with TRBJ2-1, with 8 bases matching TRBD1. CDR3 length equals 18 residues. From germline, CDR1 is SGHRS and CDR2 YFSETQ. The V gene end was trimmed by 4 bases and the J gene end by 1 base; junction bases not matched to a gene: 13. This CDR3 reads CASSPSSFQGASYNEQFF. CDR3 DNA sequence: TGCGCCAGCAGCCCAAGTAGTTTTCAGGGGGCTTCCTACAATGAGCAGTTCTTC.

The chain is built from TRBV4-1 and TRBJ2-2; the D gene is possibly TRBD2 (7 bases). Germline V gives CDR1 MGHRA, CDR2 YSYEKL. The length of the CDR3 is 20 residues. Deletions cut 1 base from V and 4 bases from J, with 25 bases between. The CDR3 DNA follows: TGCGCCAGCAGCCAAGCGTCCACGTTCTACGGCCGGGGGGCCACCGGGGAGCTGTTTTTT. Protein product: CASSQASTFYGRGATGELFF.

The CDR3 sequence is CASKAFGNGYTF. The CDR3 DNA follows: TGCGCCAGCAAAGCGTTCGGGAATGGCTACACCTTC. The chain has TRBV4-1 and TRBJ1-2, with D unclear. CDR1 is MGHRA, CDR2 YSYEKL, per germline. V gave up 7 bases and J gave up 6 bases, with 12 bases separating them. This CDR3 contains 12 residues.

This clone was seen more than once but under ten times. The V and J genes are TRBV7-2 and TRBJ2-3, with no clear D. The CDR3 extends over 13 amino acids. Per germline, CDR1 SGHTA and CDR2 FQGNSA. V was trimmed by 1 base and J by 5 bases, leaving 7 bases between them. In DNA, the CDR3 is TGTGCCAGCAGCTTAGAGGCGCAAGATACGCAGTATTTT. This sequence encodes CASSLEAQDTQYF.

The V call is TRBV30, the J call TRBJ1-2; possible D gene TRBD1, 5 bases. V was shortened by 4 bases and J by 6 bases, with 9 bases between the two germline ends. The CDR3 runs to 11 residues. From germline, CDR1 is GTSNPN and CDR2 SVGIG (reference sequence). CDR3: CAWTGSNGYTF. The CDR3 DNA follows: TGTGCCTGGACAGGGTCTAATGGCTACACCTTC.

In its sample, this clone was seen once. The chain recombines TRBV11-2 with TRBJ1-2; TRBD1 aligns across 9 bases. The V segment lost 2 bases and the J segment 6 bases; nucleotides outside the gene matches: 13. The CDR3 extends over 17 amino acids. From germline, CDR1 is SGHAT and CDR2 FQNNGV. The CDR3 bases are TGTGCCAGCAGCTTATTTCAGACTGAACAGGGGGCTGATGGCTACACCTTC. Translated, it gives CASSLFQTEQGADGYTF. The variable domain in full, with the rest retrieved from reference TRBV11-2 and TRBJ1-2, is EAGVAQSPRYKIIEKRQSVAFWCNPISGHATLYWYQQILGQGPKLLIQFQNNGVVDDSQLPKDRFSAERLKGVDSTLKIQPAKLEDSAVYLCASSLFQTEQGADGYTFGSGTRLTVV.

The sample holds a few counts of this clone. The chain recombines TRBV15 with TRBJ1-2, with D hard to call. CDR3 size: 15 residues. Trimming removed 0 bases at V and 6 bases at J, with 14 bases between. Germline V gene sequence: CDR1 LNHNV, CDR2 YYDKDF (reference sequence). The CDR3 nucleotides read TGTGCCACCAGCAGAGATATGTCGGGTCTTCATGGCTACACCTTC. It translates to CATSRDMSGLHGYTF.

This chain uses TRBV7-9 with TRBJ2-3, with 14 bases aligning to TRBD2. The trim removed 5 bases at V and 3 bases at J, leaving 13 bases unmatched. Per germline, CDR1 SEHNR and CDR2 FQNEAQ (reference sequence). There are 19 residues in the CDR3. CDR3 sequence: CASSPTTSGGAWSTDTQYF. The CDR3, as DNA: TGTGCCAGCAGCCCGACGACTAGCGGGGGGGCCTGGTCGACAGATACGCAGTATTTT.

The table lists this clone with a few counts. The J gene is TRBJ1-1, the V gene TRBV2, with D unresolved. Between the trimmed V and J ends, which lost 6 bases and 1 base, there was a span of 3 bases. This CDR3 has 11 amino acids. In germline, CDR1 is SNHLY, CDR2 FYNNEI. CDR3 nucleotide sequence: TGTGCCAGCAGGGAGAACACTGAAGCTTTCTTT. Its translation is CASRENTEAFF. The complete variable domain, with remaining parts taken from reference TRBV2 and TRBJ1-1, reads EPEVTQTPSHQVTQMGQEVILRCVPISNHLYFYWYRQILGQKVEFLVSFYNNEISEKSEIFDDQFSVERPDGSNFTLKIRSTKLEDSAMYFCASRENTEAFFGQGTRLTVV.

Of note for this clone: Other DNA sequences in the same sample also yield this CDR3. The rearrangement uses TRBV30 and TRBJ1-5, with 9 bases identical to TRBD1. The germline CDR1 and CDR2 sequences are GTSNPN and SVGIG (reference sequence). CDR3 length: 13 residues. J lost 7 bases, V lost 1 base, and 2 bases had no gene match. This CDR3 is CAWSGTGDQPQHF. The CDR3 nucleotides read TGTGCCTGGAGTGGGACAGGGGACCAGCCCCAGCATTTT.

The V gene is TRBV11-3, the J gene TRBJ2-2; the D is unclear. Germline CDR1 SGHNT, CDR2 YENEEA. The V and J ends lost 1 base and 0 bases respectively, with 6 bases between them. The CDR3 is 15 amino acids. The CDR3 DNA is TGTGCCAGCAGCTTAGGACGTTCGAACACCGGGGAGCTGTTTTTT. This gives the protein CASSLGRSNTGELFF. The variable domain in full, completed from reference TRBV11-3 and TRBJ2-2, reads EAGVVQSPRYKIIEKKQPVAFWCNPISGHNTLYWYLQNLGQGPELLIRYENEEAVDDSQLPKDRFSAERLKGVDSTLKIQPAELGDSAVYLCASSLGRSNTGELFFGEGSRLTVL.

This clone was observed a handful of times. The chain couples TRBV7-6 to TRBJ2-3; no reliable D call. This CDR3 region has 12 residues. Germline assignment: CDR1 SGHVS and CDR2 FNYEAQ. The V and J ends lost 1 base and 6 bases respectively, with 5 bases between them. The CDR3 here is CASSLDKDTQYF. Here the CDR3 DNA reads TGTGCCAGCAGCTTAGATAAGGATACGCAGTATTTT.

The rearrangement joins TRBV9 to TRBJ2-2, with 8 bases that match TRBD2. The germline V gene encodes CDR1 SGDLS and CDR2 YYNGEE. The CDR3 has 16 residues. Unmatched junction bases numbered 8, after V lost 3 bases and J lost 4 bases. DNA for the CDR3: TGTGCCAGCAGCGCCTCCCGGGGGGGGCGCACCGGGGAGCTGTTTTTT. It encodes CASSASRGGRTGELFF.

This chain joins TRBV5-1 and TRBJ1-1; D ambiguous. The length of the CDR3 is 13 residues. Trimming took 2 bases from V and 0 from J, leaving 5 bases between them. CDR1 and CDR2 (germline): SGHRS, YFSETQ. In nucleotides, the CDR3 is TGCGCCAGCAGCTTCATGGTGAACACTGAAGCTTTCTTT. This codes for CASSFMVNTEAFF. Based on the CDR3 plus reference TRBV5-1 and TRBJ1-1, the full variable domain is KAGVTQTPRYLIKTRGQQVTLSCSPISGHRSVSWYQQTPGQGLQFLFEYFSETQRNKGNFPGRFSGRQFSNSRSEMNVSTLELGDSALYLCASSFMVNTEAFFGQGTRLTVV.

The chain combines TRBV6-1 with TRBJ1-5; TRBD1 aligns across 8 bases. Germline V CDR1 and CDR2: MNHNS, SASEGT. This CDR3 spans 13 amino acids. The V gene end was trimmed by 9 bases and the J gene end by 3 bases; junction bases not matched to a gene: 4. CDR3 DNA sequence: TGTGCCAGTAGGACAGGGTACAATCAGCCCCAGCATTTT. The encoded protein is CASRTGYNQPQHF.

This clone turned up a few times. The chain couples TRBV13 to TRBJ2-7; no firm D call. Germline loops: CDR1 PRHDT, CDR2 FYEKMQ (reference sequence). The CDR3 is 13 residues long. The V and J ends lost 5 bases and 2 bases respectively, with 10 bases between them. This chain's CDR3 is CASSPSPTYEQYV. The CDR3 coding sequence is TGTGCCAGCAGCCCGTCCCCCACCTACGAGCAGTACGTC.